The sequence of this T cell receptor beta chain was determined in a study of PD-1 blockade in classical Hodgkin lymphoma. Overall study: Nivolumab was given intravenously to patients at 3 mg/kg every 2 weeks.

Trimming at V came to 3 bases and at J to 12 bases, leaving 11 bases not matched to a gene. CDR1 LNHDA and CDR2 SQIVND come from the germline V gene (reference sequence). The CDR3 spans 17 residues. Assay used: immunoSEQ multiplex PCR; TCRdb lists only in-frame clones, some missing. The table has 35,000 to 50,000 clones, just over 65% seen once. Stated time point: cycle 4 day 1 (C4D1), after less than seven weeks of nivolumab. The patients all showed relapse after autologous stem cell transplantation, while their brentuximab vedotin exposure varied. Patients' outcomes at their best amounted to complete response, partial response or progressive disease.

The material sequenced was peripheral blood mononuclear cells (PBMCs), taken before the fourth cycle of nivolumab. The chain employs TRBV19 and TRBJ2-1, with 16 bases identical to TRBD2. This receptor was identified in a human donor with classical Hodgkin lymphoma. CDR3 sequence: CASSIPGTSGGVNGQFF. The CDR3 region has the DNA TGTGCCAGTAGTATTCCCGGGACTAGCGGGGGGGTAAACGGGCAGTTCTTC.